The source of this TCR beta chain is a study of OX40 agonist ivuxolimab in advanced cancers. TCRdb keeps only in-frame clones here, not all; method: immunoSEQ multiplex PCR. The sample contains roughly 75,000 clones, roughly 86% of which appear only once. This CDR3 comprises 17 residues. V lost 4 bases and J lost 11; bases outside the gene matches: 22. Germline V CDR1 and CDR2: SGHNT, YYREEE (reference sequence). Material: CD4+ or CD8+ T cells sorted from blood, obtained in a trial of the OX40 agonist ivuxolimab. V and J are TRBV5-4 and TRBJ1-1; 8 nucleotides agree with TRBD1. This receptor was identified in an adult with an advanced solid tumor such as melanoma, head and neck, liver or kidney cancer. The CDR3: CASSQAGQAVDRLGAFF. CDR3 nucleotide sequence: TGTGCCAGCAGCCAAGCGGGACAGGCCGTCGACCGGCTCGGGGCTTTCTTT.